A single T cell receptor beta chain is shown here with its context. The data were obtained in a study of shared clonotypes between healthy human individuals. Terminally differentiated effector memory CD45RA+ cells were excluded by CCR7 positive selection of CD45RO-negative cells. The V gene end was trimmed by 9 bases and the J gene end by 4 bases; junction bases not matched to a gene: 4. CDR1 MDHEN and CDR2 SYDVKM come from the germline V gene. The CDR3 totals 13 residues. Profiling relied on immunoSEQ multiplex PCR, and the TCRdb table lists in-frame clones only, not all of them. The sample gives a few hundred thousand clones, around 95% of which show up once; 0.095% to 0.12% is in the top ten.

This sequence originates from a woman in her twenties or thirties in good health. The genes are TRBV28 and TRBJ2-3; the match to TRBD2 covers 10 bases. Source material: naive CD8+ T cells sorted from blood. CDR3 loop: CASTSGMSDTQYF. Written as DNA, the CDR3 is TGTGCCAGTACTAGCGGGATGTCAGATACGCAGTATTTT.